A single sample is the source of the 4 T cell receptor beta chains below, sequenced in a study of cytomegalovirus exposure and HLA in healthy donors. PCR employed 60 Vbeta and 13 Jbeta primers. The repertoire was sequenced with immunoSEQ multiplex PCR; TCRdb's copy has only in-frame clones and lacks some. Found here are 85,000 to 100,000 clones, approximately 90% of them singletons; the top ten hold 2% to 2.5%. The sequencing sample was made of PBMCs. The receptors were gathered from a young man in good health and CMV-seronegative.

The V call is TRBV30, the J call TRBJ2-3, with 7 bases lining up with TRBD1. The J segment lost 6 bases and the V segment lost 7 bases, leaving 13 bases of the junction unmatched. Germline values: CDR1 GTSNPN, CDR2 SVGIG (reference sequence). The length of the CDR3 is 14 residues. The CDR3: CALLKLGGPDTQYF. Written as DNA, the CDR3 is TGTGCCTTACTAAAATTAGGGGGCCCCGATACGCAGTATTTT.

The chain combines TRBV5-1 with TRBJ2-5; no definite D call. Germline CDR1 is SGHRS and CDR2 is YFSETQ. V was clipped by 4 bases and J by 1 base, with 11 bases between them. CDR3 size: 14 residues. The CDR3 is CASSALPSQETQYF. DNA of the CDR3: TGCGCCAGCAGCGCCCTCCCCAGCCAAGAGACCCAGTACTTC.

This chain uses TRBV29-1 with TRBJ2-5; 8 bases align to TRBD2. TRBJ2-7 explains the end of the DNA better; the J call may be wrong. Germline loops: CDR1 SQVTM, CDR2 ANQGSEA. This CDR3 comprises 12 residues. CDR3 loop: CSVVLAAYEQYF. The CDR3 DNA reads TGCAGCGTTGTACTAGCGGCCTACGAGCAGTACTTC.

The chain joins TRBV7-2 to TRBJ2-3; D not certain. Germline-derived CDR1 and CDR2 are SGHTA and FQGNSA. This CDR3 has 14 amino acids. Trimming stripped 5 bases from V and 2 bases from J, with 11 bases between. The CDR3, as DNA: TGTGCCAGCAGCCAAGCTCATACCACAGATACGCAGTATTTT. Its protein product is CASSQAHTTDTQYF.